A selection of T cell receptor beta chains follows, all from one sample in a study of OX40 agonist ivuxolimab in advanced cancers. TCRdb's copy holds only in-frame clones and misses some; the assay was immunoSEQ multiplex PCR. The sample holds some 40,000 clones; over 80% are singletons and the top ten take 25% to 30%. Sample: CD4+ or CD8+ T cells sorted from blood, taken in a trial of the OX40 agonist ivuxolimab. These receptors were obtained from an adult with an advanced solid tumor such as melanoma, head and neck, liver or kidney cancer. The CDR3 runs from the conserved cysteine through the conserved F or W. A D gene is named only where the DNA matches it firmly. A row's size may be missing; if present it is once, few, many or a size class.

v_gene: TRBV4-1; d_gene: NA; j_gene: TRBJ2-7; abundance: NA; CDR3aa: CASSQETETYEQYF; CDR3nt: TGCGCCAGCAGCCAAGAAACGGAAACCTACGAGCAGTACTTC
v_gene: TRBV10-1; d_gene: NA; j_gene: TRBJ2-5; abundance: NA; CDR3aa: CASSGGTSRETQYF; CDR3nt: TGCGCCAGCAGTGGTGGGACCAGCCGGGAGACCCAGTACTTC
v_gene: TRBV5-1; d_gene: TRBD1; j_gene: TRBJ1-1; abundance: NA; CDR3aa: CASSDLTGLNTEAFF; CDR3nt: TGCGCCAGCAGCGACCTGACAGGGCTGAACACTGAAGCTTTCTTT
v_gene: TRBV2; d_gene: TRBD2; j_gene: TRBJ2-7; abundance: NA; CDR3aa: CASSEIAGVGSEQYF; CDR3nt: TGTGCCAGCAGTGAAATAGCGGGAGTCGGTAGCGAGCAGTACTTC
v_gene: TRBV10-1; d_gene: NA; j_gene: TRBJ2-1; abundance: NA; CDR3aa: CASSESIGGWFNEQFF; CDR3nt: TGCGCCAGCAGTGAGTCGATCGGAGGGTGGTTTAATGAGCAGTTCTTC
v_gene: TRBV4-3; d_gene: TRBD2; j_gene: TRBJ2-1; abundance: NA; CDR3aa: CASSQDLSSSGQYNEQFF; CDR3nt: TGCGCCAGCAGCCAAGATCTCTCCTCTAGCGGGCAGTACAATGAGCAGTTCTTC
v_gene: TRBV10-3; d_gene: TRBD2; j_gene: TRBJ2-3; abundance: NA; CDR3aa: CAISESGLAGGTDTQYF; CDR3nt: TGTGCCATCAGTGAGTCAGGGCTAGCGGGAGGCACAGATACGCAGTATTTT
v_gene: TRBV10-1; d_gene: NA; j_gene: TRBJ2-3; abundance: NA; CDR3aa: CASSEGHYTDTQYF; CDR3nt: TGCGCCAGCAGTGAGGGACACTACACAGATACGCAGTATTTT
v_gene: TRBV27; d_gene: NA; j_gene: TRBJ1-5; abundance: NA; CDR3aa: CASSWQGRNQPQHF; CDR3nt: TGTGCCAGCAGTTGGCAAGGGCGCAATCAGCCCCAGCATTTT
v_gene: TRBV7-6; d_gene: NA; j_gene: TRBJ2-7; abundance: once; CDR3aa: CASSLTEGESYEQYF; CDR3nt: TGTGCCAGCAGCTTGACGGAGGGGGAATCCTACGAGCAGTACTTC
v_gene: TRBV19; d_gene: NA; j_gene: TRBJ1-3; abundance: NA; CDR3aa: CASSPWDIGNTIYF; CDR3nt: TGTGCCAGTAGTCCCTGGGACATAGGAAACACCATATATTTT
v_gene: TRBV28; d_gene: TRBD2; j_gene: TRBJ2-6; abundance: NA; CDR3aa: CASSPQVRLAGSIGANVLTF; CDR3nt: TGTGCCAGCAGCCCCCAAGTCCGGCTAGCGGGTTCTATAGGGGCCAACGTCCTGACTTTC
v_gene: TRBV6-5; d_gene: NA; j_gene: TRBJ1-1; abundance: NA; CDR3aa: CASSPREGTEAFF; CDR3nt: TGTGCCAGCAGTCCGAGGGAAGGCACTGAAGCTTTCTTT
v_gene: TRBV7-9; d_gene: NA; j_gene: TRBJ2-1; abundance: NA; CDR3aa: CASSTDMNNEQFF; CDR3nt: TGTGCCAGCAGCACCGACATGAACAATGAGCAGTTCTTC
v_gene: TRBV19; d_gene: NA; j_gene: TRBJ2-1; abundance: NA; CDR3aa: CASSILWSSYNEQFF; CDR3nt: TGTGCCAGTAGTATATTATGGTCCTCGTACAATGAGCAGTTCTTC
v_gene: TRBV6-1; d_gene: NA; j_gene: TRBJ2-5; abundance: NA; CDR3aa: CASNPGQRETQYF; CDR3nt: TGTGCCAGCAACCCCGGACAGCGGGAGACCCAGTACTTC
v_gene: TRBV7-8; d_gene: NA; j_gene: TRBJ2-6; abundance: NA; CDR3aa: CASSLGTGARSGANVLTF; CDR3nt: TGTGCCAGCAGCTTAGGTACCGGGGCCCGCTCTGGGGCCAACGTCCTGACTTTC
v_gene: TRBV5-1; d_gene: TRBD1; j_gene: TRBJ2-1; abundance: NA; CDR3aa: CASSLWPLPNDRGDYNEQFF; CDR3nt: TGCGCCAGCAGCTTGTGGCCTCTTCCCAATGACAGGGGTGATTACAATGAGCAGTTCTTC
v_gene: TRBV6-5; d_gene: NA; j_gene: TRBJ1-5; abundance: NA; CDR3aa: CATGRFRDQPQHF; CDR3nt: TGTGCCACAGGGAGATTCCGCGATCAGCCCCAGCATTTT
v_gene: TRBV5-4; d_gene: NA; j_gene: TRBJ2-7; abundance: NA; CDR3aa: CASSPRGETADEQYF; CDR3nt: TGTGCCAGCAGCCCTAGGGGCGAAACAGCCGACGAGCAGTACTTC
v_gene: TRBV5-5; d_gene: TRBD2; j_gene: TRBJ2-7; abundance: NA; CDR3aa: CASSPGGEISYEQYF; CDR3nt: TGTGCCAGCAGCCCGGGAGGCGAAATCTCCTACGAGCAGTACTTC
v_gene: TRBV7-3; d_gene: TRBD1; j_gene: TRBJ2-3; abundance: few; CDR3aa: CASSSTGGRTDTQYF; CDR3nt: TGTGCCAGCAGCTCGACAGGGGGTCGCACAGATACGCAGTATTTT
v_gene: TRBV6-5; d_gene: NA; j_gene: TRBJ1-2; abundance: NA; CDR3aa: CASSYSPRGGYTF; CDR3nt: TGTGCCAGCAGTTACTCTCCCAGGGGTGGCTACACCTTC
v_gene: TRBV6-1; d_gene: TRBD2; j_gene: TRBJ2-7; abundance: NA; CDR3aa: CASIPFSGSYEQYF; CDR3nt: TGTGCCAGCATACCCTTTAGCGGGAGTTACGAGCAGTACTTC
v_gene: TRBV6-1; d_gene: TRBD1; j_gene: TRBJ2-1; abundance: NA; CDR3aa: CASSEEGTGRHEQFF; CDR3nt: TGTGCCAGCAGTGAAGAGGGGACAGGGAGGCATGAGCAGTTCTTC
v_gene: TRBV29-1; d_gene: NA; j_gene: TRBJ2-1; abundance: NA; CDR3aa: CSVEFNNLGSYNEQFF; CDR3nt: TGCAGCGTTGAGTTTAATAACCTTGGTAGCTACAATGAGCAGTTCTTC
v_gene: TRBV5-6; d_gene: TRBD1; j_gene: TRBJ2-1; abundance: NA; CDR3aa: CASSLGQGYNEQFF; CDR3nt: TGTGCCAGCAGCTTAGGACAGGGGTACAATGAGCAGTTCTTC
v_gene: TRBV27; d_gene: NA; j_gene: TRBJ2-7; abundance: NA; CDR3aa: CASSLYSGDEQYF; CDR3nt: TGTGCCAGCAGTTTATACTCGGGGGACGAGCAGTACTTC
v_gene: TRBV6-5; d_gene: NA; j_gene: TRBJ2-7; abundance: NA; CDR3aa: CASSYKAGIREQYF; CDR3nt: TGTGCCAGCAGTTACAAGGCGGGAATCCGCGAGCAGTACTTC
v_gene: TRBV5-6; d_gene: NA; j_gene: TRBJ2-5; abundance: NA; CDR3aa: CASSSNTGLETQYF; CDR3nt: TGTGCCAGCAGCTCGAATACAGGGTTGGAGACCCAGTACTTC
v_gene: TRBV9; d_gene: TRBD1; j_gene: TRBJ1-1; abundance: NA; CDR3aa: CASSPQGASTEAFF; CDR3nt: TGTGCCAGCAGCCCCCAGGGGGCGTCCACTGAAGCTTTCTTT
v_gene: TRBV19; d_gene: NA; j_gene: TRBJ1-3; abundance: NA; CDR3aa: CASSISRISGNTIYF; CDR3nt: TGTGCCAGTAGTATATCCCGGATCTCTGGAAACACCATATATTTT
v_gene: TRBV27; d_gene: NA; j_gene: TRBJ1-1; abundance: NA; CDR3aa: CASGTNWEEAFF; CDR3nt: TGTGCCAGCGGCACTAACTGGGAGGAAGCTTTCTTT
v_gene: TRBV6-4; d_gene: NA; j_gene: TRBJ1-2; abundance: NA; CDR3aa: CASIPMGVGGYTF; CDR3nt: TGTGCCAGCATCCCCATGGGTGTAGGTGGCTACACCTTC
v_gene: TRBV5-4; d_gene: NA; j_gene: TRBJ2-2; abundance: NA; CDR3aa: CASSPAVSTGELFF; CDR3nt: TGTGCCAGCAGCCCCGCGGTTAGCACCGGGGAGCTGTTTTTT
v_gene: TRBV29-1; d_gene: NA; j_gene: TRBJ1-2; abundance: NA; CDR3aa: CSVDSGQTNYGYTF; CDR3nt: TGCAGCGTTGATTCTGGTCAGACTAACTATGGCTACACCTTC
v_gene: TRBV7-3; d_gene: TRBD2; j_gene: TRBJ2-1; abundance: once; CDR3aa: CASSLLGRASGDPEQFF; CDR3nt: TGTGCCAGCAGTTTACTAGGGAGGGCTAGCGGTGATCCGGAGCAGTTCTTC
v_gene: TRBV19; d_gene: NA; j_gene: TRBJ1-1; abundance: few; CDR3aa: CASTAGTEAFF; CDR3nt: TGTGCCAGTACCGCAGGGACGGAAGCTTTCTTT
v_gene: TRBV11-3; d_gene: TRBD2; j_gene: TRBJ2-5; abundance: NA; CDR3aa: CASSFGSGGGETQYF; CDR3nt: TGTGCCAGCAGCTTCGGCTCGGGAGGGGGAGAGACCCAGTACTTC
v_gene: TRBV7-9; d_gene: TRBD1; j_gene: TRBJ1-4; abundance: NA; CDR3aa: CASSERQGTNEKLFF; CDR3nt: TGTGCCAGCAGCGAACGACAGGGAACTAATGAAAAACTGTTTTTT
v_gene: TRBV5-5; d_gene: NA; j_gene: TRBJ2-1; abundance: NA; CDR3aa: CASSFFRGFSSYNEQFF; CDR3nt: TGTGCCAGCAGCTTTTTCCGGGGTTTCTCGTCCTACAATGAGCAGTTCTTC
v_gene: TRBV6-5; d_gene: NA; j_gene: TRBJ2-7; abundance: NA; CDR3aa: CASSMYPNYEQYF; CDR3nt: TGTGCCAGCAGCATGTATCCCAATTACGAGCAGTACTTC